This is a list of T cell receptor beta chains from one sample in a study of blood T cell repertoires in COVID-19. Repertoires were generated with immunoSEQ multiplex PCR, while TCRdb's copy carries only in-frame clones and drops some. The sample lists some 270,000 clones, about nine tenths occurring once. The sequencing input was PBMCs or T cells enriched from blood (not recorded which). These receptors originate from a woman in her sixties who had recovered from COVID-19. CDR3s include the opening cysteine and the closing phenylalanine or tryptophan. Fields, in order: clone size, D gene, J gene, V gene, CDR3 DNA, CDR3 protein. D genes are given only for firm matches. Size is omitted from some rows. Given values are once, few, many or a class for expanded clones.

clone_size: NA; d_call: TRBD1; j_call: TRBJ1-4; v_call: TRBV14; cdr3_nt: TGTGCCAGCAGCCAAAACAGGGGCCATGATGAAAAACTGTTTTTT; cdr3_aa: CASSQNRGHDEKLFF
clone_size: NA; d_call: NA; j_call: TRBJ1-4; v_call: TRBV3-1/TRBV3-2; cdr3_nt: TGTGCCAGCAGCCTGCGGGCCGAGGGAAAACTGTTTTTT; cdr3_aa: CASSLRAEGKLFF
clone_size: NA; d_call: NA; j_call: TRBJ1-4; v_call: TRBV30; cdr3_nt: TGTGCCTGGAGTGTACAGGTTAGGGAAAAACTGTTTTTT; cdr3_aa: CAWSVQVREKLFF
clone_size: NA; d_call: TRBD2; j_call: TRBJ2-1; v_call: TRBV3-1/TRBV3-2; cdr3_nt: TGTGCCAGCAGCCTCCTAGGACTAGCGGATGAGCAGTTCTTC; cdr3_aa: CASSLLGLADEQFF
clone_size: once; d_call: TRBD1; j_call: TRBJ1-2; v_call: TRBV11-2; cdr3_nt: TGTGCCAGCAGCTTCGGGACAGGGGGCGTCGGCTACACCTTC; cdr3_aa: CASSFGTGGVGYTF
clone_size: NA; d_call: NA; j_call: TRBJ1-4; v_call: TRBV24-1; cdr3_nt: TGTGCCACCAGTGACGGTACAGGGCCGGCTAATGAAAAACTGTTTTTT; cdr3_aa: CATSDGTGPANEKLFF
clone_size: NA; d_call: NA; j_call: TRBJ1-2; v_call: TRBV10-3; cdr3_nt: TGTGCCATCCTTAGTGGTCAGGACACCTCAAACTATGGCTACACCTTC; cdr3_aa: CAILSGQDTSNYGYTF
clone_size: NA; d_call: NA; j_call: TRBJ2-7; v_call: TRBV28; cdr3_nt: TGTGCCAGCAGTTTTATCGGAGGGGAAGGGTACGAGCAGTACTTC; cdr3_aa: CASSFIGGEGYEQYF
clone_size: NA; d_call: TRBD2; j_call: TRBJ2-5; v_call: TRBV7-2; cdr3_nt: TGTGCCAGCAGCTTAGATCCCCCAGCGGGAGGGCGAGAGACCCAGTACTTC; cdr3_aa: CASSLDPPAGGRETQYF
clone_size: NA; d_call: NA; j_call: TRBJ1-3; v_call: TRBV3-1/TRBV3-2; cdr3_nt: TGTGCCAGCAGAGCAGGGCCGTCCGGAAACACCATATATTTT; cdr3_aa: CASRAGPSGNTIYF
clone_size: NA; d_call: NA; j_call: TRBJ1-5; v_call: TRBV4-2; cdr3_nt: TGTGCCAGCAGCCAAGACAGGGGTCGGAATCAGCCCCAGCATTTT; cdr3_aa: CASSQDRGRNQPQHF
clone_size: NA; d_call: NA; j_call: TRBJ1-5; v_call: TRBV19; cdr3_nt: TGTGCCAGTAGTATAGGAAGCGAATACAATCAGCCCCAGCATTTT; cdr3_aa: CASSIGSEYNQPQHF
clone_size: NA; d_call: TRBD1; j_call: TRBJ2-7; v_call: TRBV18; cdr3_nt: TGTGCCAGCTCAGAGGACAGGAACGAGCAGTACTTC; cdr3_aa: CASSEDRNEQYF
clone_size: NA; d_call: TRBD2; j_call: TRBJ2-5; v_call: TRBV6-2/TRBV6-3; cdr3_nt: TGTGCCAGCACCCCCCGTGGACTAGCGGAAGAGACCCAGTACTTC; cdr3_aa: CASTPRGLAEETQYF
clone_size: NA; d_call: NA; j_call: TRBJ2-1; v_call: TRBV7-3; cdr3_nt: TGTGCCAGCAGCTCCGGACAGTTATACCATTCCTACAATGAGCAGTTCTTC; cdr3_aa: CASSSGQLYHSYNEQFF
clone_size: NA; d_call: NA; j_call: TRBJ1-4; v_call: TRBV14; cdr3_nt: TGTGCCAGCAGCCAAGATGGTCCGGGAAAACTGTTTTTT; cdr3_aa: CASSQDGPGKLFF
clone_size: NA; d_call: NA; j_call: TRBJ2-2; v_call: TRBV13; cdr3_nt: TGTGCCAGCAGCACCAGGGGAATTCTGTCCACCGGGGAGCTGTTTTTT; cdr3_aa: CASSTRGILSTGELFF
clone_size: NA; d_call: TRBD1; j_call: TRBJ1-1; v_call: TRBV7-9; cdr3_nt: TGTGCCAGCAGCTTAGTACGGGCCTCCGGGACAGGGGCCGGGGCTTTCTTT; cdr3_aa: CASSLVRASGTGAGAFF
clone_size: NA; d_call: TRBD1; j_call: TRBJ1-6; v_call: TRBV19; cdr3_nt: TGTGCCAGTAGTATAGGGGCAGGGGGCTCCTATAATTCACCCCTCCACTTT; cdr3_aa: CASSIGAGGSYNSPLHF
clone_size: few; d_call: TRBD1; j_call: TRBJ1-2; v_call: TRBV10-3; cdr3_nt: TGTGCCAGCACCGGGACAGGGGGCCCCTATGGCTACACCTTC; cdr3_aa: CASTGTGGPYGYTF
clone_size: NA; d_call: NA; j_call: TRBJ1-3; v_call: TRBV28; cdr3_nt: TGTGTCATTAGGGGCGCCGGTGGAAACACCATATATTTT; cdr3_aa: CVIRGAGGNTIYF
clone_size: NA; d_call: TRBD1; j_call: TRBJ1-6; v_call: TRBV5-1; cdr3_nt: TGCGCCAGCAGCTTACGACAGGGGCTTAATTCACCCCTCCACTTT; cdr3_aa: CASSLRQGLNSPLHF
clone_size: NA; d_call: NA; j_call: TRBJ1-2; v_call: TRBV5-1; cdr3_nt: TGCGCCAGCAGCCCGGAGGGCGCCGAGGGCTACACCTTC; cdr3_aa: CASSPEGAEGYTF
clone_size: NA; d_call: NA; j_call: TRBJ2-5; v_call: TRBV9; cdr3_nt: TGTGCCAGCAGCGTTTGGGACAACCAAGAGACCCAGTACTTC; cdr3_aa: CASSVWDNQETQYF
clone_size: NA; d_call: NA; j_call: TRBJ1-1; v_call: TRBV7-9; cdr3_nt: TGTGCCAGCAGCTTAGAACAGGTTACTGAAGCTTTCTTT; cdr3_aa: CASSLEQVTEAFF
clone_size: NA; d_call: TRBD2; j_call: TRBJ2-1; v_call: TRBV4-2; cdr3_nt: TGTGCCAGCAGCCAAGAGGCCCCGGCGGGGGGGCGAAATGAGCAGTTCTTC; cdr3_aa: CASSQEAPAGGRNEQFF
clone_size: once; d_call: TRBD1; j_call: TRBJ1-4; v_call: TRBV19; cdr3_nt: TGTGCCAGTAGTGTGGACAGGGACAACTCTAATGAAAAACTGTTTTTT; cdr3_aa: CASSVDRDNSNEKLFF
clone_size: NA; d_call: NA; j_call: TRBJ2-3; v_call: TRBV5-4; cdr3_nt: TGTGCCAGCAGCCTAATGAAGGATACGCAGTATTTT; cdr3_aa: CASSLMKDTQYF
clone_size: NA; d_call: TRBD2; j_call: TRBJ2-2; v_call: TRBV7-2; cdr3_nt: TGTGCCAGCAGCTTAGAACAGCGGGGGGTAACGACCGGGGAGCTGTTTTTT; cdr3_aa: CASSLEQRGVTTGELFF
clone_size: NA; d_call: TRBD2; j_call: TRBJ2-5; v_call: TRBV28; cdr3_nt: TGTGCCAGCAGCGACCCGTCTAGCGGGAGGAATCAAGAGACCCAGTACTTC; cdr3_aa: CASSDPSSGRNQETQYF
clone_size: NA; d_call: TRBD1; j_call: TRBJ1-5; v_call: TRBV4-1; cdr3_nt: TGCGCCAGCAGCCAAACAGGGGCGAGTACTAATCAGCCCCAGCATTTT; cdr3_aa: CASSQTGASTNQPQHF
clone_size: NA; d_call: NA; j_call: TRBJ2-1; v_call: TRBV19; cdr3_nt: TGTGCCAGTAGTACGACAGCTAATGAGCAGTTCTTC; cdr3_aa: CASSTTANEQFF
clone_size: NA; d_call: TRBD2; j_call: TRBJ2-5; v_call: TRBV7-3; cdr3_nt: TGTGCCAGCAGCGAGGGACTAGCGGGGGGTCAAGAGACCCAGTACTTC; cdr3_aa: CASSEGLAGGQETQYF
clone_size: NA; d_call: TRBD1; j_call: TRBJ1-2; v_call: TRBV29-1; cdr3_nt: TGCAGCGCCCGGACAGGAAGCGGCTACACCTTC; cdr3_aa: CSARTGSGYTF
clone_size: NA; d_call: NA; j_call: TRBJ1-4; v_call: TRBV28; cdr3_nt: TGTGCCAGCAGTTTGACTGTTGAAAAACTGTTTTTT; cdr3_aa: CASSLTVEKLFF
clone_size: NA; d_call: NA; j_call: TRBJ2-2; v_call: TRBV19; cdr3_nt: TGTGCCAGTAGTGGGCAGGGTCTCACCGGGGAGCTGTTTTTT; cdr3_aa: CASSGQGLTGELFF
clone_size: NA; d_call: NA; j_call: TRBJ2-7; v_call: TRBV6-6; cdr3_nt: TGTGCCAGCACGGGACAAGCCTACGAGCAGTACTTC; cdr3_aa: CASTGQAYEQYF
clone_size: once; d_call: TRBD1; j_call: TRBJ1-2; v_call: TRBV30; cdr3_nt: TGTGCCTGGAGTCTAGGGACAGTCTATGGCTACACCTTC; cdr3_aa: CAWSLGTVYGYTF
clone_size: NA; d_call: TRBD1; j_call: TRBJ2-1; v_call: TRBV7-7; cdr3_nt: TGTGCTAGCAGCCGAACAGGGGTCGATGAGCAGTTCTTC; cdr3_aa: CASSRTGVDEQFF
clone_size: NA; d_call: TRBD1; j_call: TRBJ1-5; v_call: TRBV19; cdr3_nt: TGTGCCAGTAGTCTCCGAAAGGGACAGGGCAGCCAGCCCCAGCATTTT; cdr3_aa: CASSLRKGQGSQPQHF
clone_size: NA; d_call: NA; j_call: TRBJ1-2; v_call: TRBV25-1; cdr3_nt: TGTGCCAGCAGTGACCAGGGGTTTGGCGGCTACACCTTC; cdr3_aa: CASSDQGFGGYTF